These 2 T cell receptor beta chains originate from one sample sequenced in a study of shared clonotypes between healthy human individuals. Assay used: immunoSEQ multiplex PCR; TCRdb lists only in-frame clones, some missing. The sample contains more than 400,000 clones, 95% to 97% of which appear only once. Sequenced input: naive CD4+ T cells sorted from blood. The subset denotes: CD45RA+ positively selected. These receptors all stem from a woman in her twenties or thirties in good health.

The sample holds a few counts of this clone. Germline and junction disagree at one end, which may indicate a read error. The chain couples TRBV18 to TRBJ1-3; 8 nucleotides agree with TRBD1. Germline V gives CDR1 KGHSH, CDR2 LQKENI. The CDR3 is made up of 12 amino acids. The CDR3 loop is CASSPAGGDLDF. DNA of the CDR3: TGTGCCAGCTCACCGGCAGGGGGCGACCTCGATTTT.

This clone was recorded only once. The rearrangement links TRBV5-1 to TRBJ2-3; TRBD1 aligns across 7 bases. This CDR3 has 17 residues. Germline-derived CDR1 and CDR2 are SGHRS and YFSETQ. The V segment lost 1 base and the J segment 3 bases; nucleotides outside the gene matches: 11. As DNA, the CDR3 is TGCGCCAGCAGCTTGCCCCGACAGGGAAGGGGAACAGATACGCAGTATTTT. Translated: CASSLPRQGRGTDTQYF.